This entry describes one T cell receptor beta chain. Its antigen is as yet unknown. This specimen belongs to a study of response to subunit inactivated influenza vaccine. Broader study findings: The authors proposed limited new T cell recruitment per seasonal influenza vaccination.

Via MiXCR, TCRdb re-called the RT-PCR reads, giving one row per CDR3 protein. The sample has hundreds of thousands of distinct CDR3 sequences; 6% to 9% are singletons. The receptor comes from a man aged 50-75 years who received an inactivated influenza vaccine. The starting material was PBMCs from blood, obtained around 25 months after vaccination.

CDR3 region: CASSYLRGTEAFF. CDR3 nucleotide sequence: TGTGCCAGCAGTTACCTCAGGGGAACTGAAGCTTTCTTT. The V gene is TRBV6-2 or TRBV6-3, the J gene TRBJ1-1; tentative D call: TRBD1 (6 bases). The CDR3 covers 13 residues. Germline CDR1 MNHEY, CDR2 SVGEGT. Trimming left V 2 bases short and J 5 bases short, with 9 bases between.